This TCR beta chain was identified in a study of blood T cell repertoires in COVID-19. Study at large: Sources were T cells, B-cell-depleted T cells, or PBMCs; the material itself was cDNA or gDNA.

Germline CDR1 reads LGHNT; CDR2 reads FRNRAP. This CDR3 is 15 amino acids long. Trimming shortened V by 2 bases and J by 2 bases, and 12 bases separated the two germline ends. Source study methods: Amplification from reference gene primers served as the basis for estimated nucleated cell counts. Data came from immunoSEQ multiplex PCR; TCRdb stores just in-frame clones and leaves some out. From that table come the V and J calls and clone size; the DNA was used to work out D and trimming. The data show fewer than 300,000 clones, approximately 84% seen once. Participant-reported clinical history was the basis for cohort assignment.

The sample was PBMCs or T cells enriched from blood (not recorded which). This sequence originates from a man between 18 and 29 years old who had recovered from COVID-19. This rearrangement joins TRBV12-5 to TRBJ1-1, with a possible D match to TRBD1 (5 bases). DNA of the CDR3: TGTGCTAGTGGTTTGCCAGGAGGGGTTAACACTGAAGCTTTCTTT. Amino acids: CASGLPGGVNTEAFF.